These T cell receptor beta chains were read from a single sample in a study of CD8 T cells in Susac syndrome. One entry per CDR3 protein results from TCRdb running MiXCR on the immunoSEQ multiplex PCR reads. Of 75,000 to 95,000 distinct CDR3 sequences in the sample, 85% to 95% are singletons; the top ten hold under 0.6%. Sequenced: CD8+ T cells from PBMCs. These receptors all stem from a human donor with Susac syndrome. The CDR3 runs from the conserved cysteine through the conserved F or W. A D gene is named only where the DNA matches it firmly. Size is stated for part of the rows, as once, few or many counts, or as a class when the clone is expanded.

. TRBJ2-7 TRBV12-3/TRBV12-4 . CASSRGQTSYEQYF TGTGCCAGCAGTCGGGGACAAACCTCCTACGAGCAGTACTTC
TRBD1 TRBJ2-5 TRBV27 . CASSGTGTGGETQYF TGTGCCAGCAGTGGCACCGGGACAGGGGGAGAGACCCAGTACTTC
. TRBJ2-3 TRBV21-1 . CASSGTSMTDTQYF TGTGCCAGCTCCGGGACATCCATGACAGATACGCAGTATTTT
. TRBJ1-2 TRBV4-1 . CASSQEGSGVYGYTF TGCGCCAGCAGCCAAGAAGGTTCTGGAGTTTATGGCTACACCTTC
. TRBJ1-1 TRBV29-1 . CSVGERGAEAFF TGCAGCGTTGGAGAGCGGGGGGCTGAAGCTTTCTTT
. TRBJ1-2 TRBV20-1 once CSASVSTNYGYTF TGCAGTGCTAGCGTCAGTACCAACTATGGCTACACCTTC
. TRBJ2-5 TRBV7-9 . CASSLPGNQETQYF TGTGCCAGCAGCCTCCCGGGGAACCAAGAGACCCAGTACTTC
. TRBJ2-6 TRBV4-3 . CASSPEIGAGANVLTF TGCGCCAGCAGCCCGGAAATCGGGGCTGGGGCCAACGTCCTGACTTTC
. TRBJ2-1 TRBV12-3/TRBV12-4 . CASSSSGSEESYNEQFF TGTGCCAGCAGCTCCTCCGGGAGCGAGGAGTCCTACAATGAGCAGTTCTTC
TRBD1 TRBJ1-5 TRBV30 . CAWSAYWDRGQPQHF TGTGCCTGGAGTGCCTACTGGGACAGGGGTCAGCCCCAGCATTTT
. TRBJ2-1 TRBV18 . CASSPVIGPEQFF TGTGCCAGCTCACCCGTAATAGGACCCGAGCAGTTCTTC
. TRBJ2-2 TRBV20-1 . CSARDREAGDTGELFF TGCAGTGCTAGAGATCGAGAGGCAGGGGACACCGGGGAGCTGTTTTTT
. TRBJ2-5 TRBV27 . CASSLSWQETQYF TGTGCCAGCAGTTTATCCTGGCAAGAGACCCAGTACTTC
TRBD1 TRBJ2-7 TRBV29-1 . CSVWSGQEVYEQYF TGCAGCGTTTGGTCGGGACAGGAGGTCTACGAGCAGTACTTC
TRBD2 TRBJ2-7 TRBV18 . CASSPETGLASYEQYF TGTGCCAGCTCACCGGAGACGGGACTAGCGAGCTACGAGCAGTACTTC
TRBD2 TRBJ2-1 TRBV27 . CASSSSGGNEQFF TGTGCCAGCAGTTCCTCGGGAGGGAATGAGCAGTTCTTC